Below are 27 T cell receptor beta chains sequenced from a single sample in a study of OX40 agonist ivuxolimab in advanced cancers. Generated by immunoSEQ multiplex PCR, the TCRdb table keeps only in-frame clones and is missing some. The sample yields 70,000 or so clones, nearly 90% seen once. Sequences were derived from CD4+ or CD8+ T cells sorted from blood, sampled in a trial of the OX40 agonist ivuxolimab. All receptors derive from an adult with an advanced solid tumor such as melanoma, head and neck, liver or kidney cancer.

J is TRBJ1-2 and V is TRBV7-2, with 7 positions matching TRBD1. The J segment lost 4 bases and the V segment lost 5 bases, leaving 7 bases of the junction unmatched. This CDR3 region has 14 residues. CDR1 is SGHTA, CDR2 FQGNSA, per germline. The CDR3 loop is CASSTGQARYGYTF. The CDR3 nucleotides are TGTGCCAGCAGCACAGGACAGGCTCGCTATGGCTACACCTTC. Full variable domain (remainder filled in from reference TRBV7-2 and TRBJ1-2): GAGVSQSPSNKVTEKGKDVELRCDPISGHTALYWYRQSLGQGLEFLIYFQGNSAPDKSGLPSDRFSAERTGGSVSTLTIQRTQQEDSAVYLCASSTGQARYGYTFGSGTRLTVV.

The rearrangement links TRBV5-1 to TRBJ2-3, with D unresolved. From germline, CDR1 is SGHRS and CDR2 YFSETQ. The CDR3 covers 11 residues. V lost 5 bases, J lost 1 base, and 2 bases lay in between. The CDR3 protein is CASRGTDTQYF. CDR3 DNA sequence: TGCGCCAGCAGGGGCACAGATACGCAGTATTTT.

The chain has TRBV5-1 and TRBJ1-2; TRBD1 aligns across 8 bases. Trimming at V came to 4 bases and at J to 5 bases, leaving 10 bases not matched to a gene. Germline V CDR1 and CDR2: SGHRS, YFSETQ. The length of the CDR3 is 15 residues. The CDR3: CASSQGTGGLYGYTF. CDR3 DNA sequence: TGCGCCAGCAGCCAAGGGACAGGAGGCTTGTATGGCTACACCTTC.

This chain uses TRBV28 with TRBJ2-7, with a tentative D call TRBD1 (6 bases). This CDR3 spans 11 amino acids. Germline CDR1 and CDR2: MDHEN and SYDVKM. The V end was cut by 4 bases, the J end by 12 bases, with 13 bases between. The chain's CDR3 is CASSSDRSLYF. The CDR3 DNA follows: TGTGCCAGCAGTTCAGACAGGAGTTTGTACTTC.

The chain joins TRBV6-1 to TRBJ2-1; TRBD2 matches 9 bases. Germline V gene data show CDR1 as MNHNS and CDR2 as SASEGT. The CDR3 has 14 residues. After removal of 6 bases from V and 8 bases from J, the junction contained 8 bases not matched to a gene. This CDR3 is CASRRLAGRDEQFF. The CDR3 DNA sequence: TGTGCCAGCAGGAGGCTAGCGGGAAGGGATGAGCAGTTCTTC.

A single count supports this clone. The chain has TRBV7-3 and TRBJ2-5; D is possibly TRBD2 (5 bases). V gave up 5 bases and J gave up 7 bases, with 17 bases separating them. Looked up from germline, CDR1 is SGHTA and CDR2 is FQGTGA. The CDR3 has 14 residues. The DNA of the CDR3 is TGTGCCAGCAGCCCTACGACTAAGGTTGGGACCCAGTACTTC. Its translation is CASSPTTKVGTQYF.

This clone appeared a single time. J is TRBJ1-1 and V is TRBV5-1, with TRBD1 matching over 8 bases. The CDR3 sequence is 14 residues long. Trimming took 4 bases from V and 0 from J; bases not matched to a gene: 2. Germline lookup yields CDR1 SGHRS and CDR2 YFSETQ. CDR3 coding DNA: TGCGCCAGCAGCCGGACAGGGATGAACACTGAAGCTTTCTTT. It yields the protein CASSRTGMNTEAFF.

In its sample, this clone was seen a few times. The V gene is TRBV10-1, the J gene TRBJ1-1; no firm D call. The CDR3 runs 13 residues. Germline V gives CDR1 WNHNN, CDR2 SYGVQD (reference sequence). V lost 7 bases to trimming and J lost 0 bases, with 9 bases between them. CDR3 nucleotides: TGCGCCAGCATGAAGGAAATGAACACTGAAGCTTTCTTT. Translation gives CASMKEMNTEAFF.

The genes are TRBV2 and TRBJ1-5; D ambiguous. Germline V CDR1 and CDR2: SNHLY, FYNNEI. V lost 3 bases to trimming and J lost 6 bases, with 9 bases between them. There are 13 residues in the CDR3. The CDR3: CASSDLIGQPQHF. In DNA form, the CDR3 reads TGTGCCAGCAGTGATCTTATAGGTCAGCCCCAGCATTTT.

In this sample, this clone turned up once. The CDR3 spells CASRLGANTEAFF. For the CDR3, the DNA is TGTGCCAGCAGATTGGGGGCCAACACTGAAGCTTTCTTT. V gene TRBV28 combines with J gene TRBJ1-1; a weak D match, TRBD1 (6 bases). CDR3 length: 13 amino acids. Germline V gene data show CDR1 as MDHEN and CDR2 as SYDVKM. Trimming removed 6 bases from V and 2 bases from J, with 10 bases in between.

CDR3 DNA sequence: TGTGCCAGCAGTTACCACACCGGGGAGCTGTTTTTT. This encodes CASSYHTGELFF. This rearrangement joins TRBV28 to TRBJ2-2; the D is unclear. The V and J ends lost 4 bases and 3 bases respectively, with 3 bases between them. Germline V lookup: CDR1 MDHEN, CDR2 SYDVKM. This CDR3 has 12 residues. Looking up the rest from reference TRBV28 and TRBJ2-2 gives the full variable domain: DVKVTQSSRYLVKRTGEKVFLECVQDMDHENMFWYRQDPGLGLRLIYFSYDVKMKEKGDIPEGYSVSREKKERFSLILESASTNQTSMYLCASSYHTGELFFGEGSRLTVL.

The genes are TRBV5-1 and TRBJ2-1, with TRBD2 identical over 13 bases. V lost 6 bases, J lost 5 bases, and 5 bases stayed unmatched. In germline, CDR1 is SGHRS, CDR2 YFSETQ. CDR3 length: 15 residues. CDR3 region: CASNLLAGGDNEQFF. CDR3 in DNA: TGCGCCAGCAATCTACTAGCGGGAGGGGACAATGAGCAGTTCTTC.

This clone was counted a single time. The chain links TRBV7-2 to TRBJ2-7; TRBD1 matches at 11 bases. V shed 4 bases, J shed 7 bases, and the junction held 6 bases outside the gene matches. The CDR3 sequence is 14 residues long. The germline V gene has CDR1 SGHTA and CDR2 FQGNSA. The CDR3 region is CASSWGQGGYEQYF. Written as DNA, the CDR3 is TGTGCCAGCAGCTGGGGACAGGGGGGTTATGAGCAGTACTTC.

V and J are TRBV4-1 and TRBJ2-1; 13 bases fit TRBD2. V dropped 6 bases and J dropped 1; count of bases not matched to a gene: 6. Germline lookup yields CDR1 MGHRA and CDR2 YSYEKL. There are 17 residues in the CDR3. This CDR3 is CASSRRLAGGSYNEQFF. CDR3 bases: TGCGCCAGCAGTCGGAGACTAGCGGGAGGTTCCTACAATGAGCAGTTCTTC.

In nucleotides, the CDR3 is TGTGCCAGCAACCTAGGAACTAGGATTTACGAGCAGTACTTC. Encoded protein: CASNLGTRIYEQYF. The chain is built from TRBV5-6 and TRBJ2-7; D might be TRBD2 (5 bases). The CDR3 is 14 residues long. V gave up 6 bases and J gave up 4 bases, with 17 bases separating them. In germline, CDR1 is SGHDT, CDR2 YYEEEE. Supplemented by reference TRBV5-6 and TRBJ2-7, the full variable domain reads DAGVTQSPTHLIKTRGQQVTLRCSPKSGHDTVSWYQQALGQGPQFIFQYYEEEERQRGNFPDRFSGHQFPNYSSELNVNALLLGDSALYLCASNLGTRIYEQYFGPGTRLTVT.

This chain uses TRBV28 with TRBJ1-4, with D unclear. This CDR3 is 12 amino acids long. The V and J ends lost 5 bases and 4 bases respectively, with 5 bases between them. Germline V gives CDR1 MDHEN, CDR2 SYDVKM. CDR3 sequence (DNA): TGTGCCAGCAGTAACTATAATGAAAAACTGTTTTTT. Translated: CASSNYNEKLFF. Full variable domain (missing parts from reference TRBV28 and TRBJ1-4): DVKVTQSSRYLVKRTGEKVFLECVQDMDHENMFWYRQDPGLGLRLIYFSYDVKMKEKGDIPEGYSVSREKKERFSLILESASTNQTSMYLCASSNYNEKLFFGSGTQLSVL.

This clone was seen a single time. Other DNA sequences in this sample translate to the same CDR3. V and J are TRBV27 and TRBJ2-2, with 8 bases matching TRBD1. The V gene end was trimmed by 5 bases and the J gene end by 4 bases; junction bases not matched to a gene: 18. The CDR3 has 19 amino acids. CDR1 MNHEY and CDR2 SMNVEV come from the germline V gene (reference sequence). DNA for the CDR3: TGTGCCAGCAGTACACCCCGCTCAGGACAGGGAGATCGCACCGGGGAGCTGTTTTTT. Translation gives CASSTPRSGQGDRTGELFF.

V gene TRBV7-2 combines with J gene TRBJ2-1; 13 nucleotides line up with TRBD2. The CDR3 runs to 18 residues. J was trimmed by 0 bases and V by 4 bases; bases with no gene match: 6. Per germline, CDR1 SGHTA and CDR2 FQGNSA. CDR3 in DNA: TGTGCCAGCAGCTACGGACTAGCGGGAGCAGACTCCTACAATGAGCAGTTCTTC. Translating gives CASSYGLAGADSYNEQFF.

This chain uses TRBV18 with TRBJ2-5; TRBD2 matches at 8 bases. The V segment lost 0 bases and the J segment 5 bases; nucleotides outside the gene matches: 2. The CDR3 runs 14 residues. Germline V CDR1 and CDR2: KGHSH, LQKENI. The CDR3, as DNA: TGTGCCAGCTCACCACCTGGGACTAGGGAGACCCAGTACTTC. Amino acids: CASSPPGTRETQYF.

The rearrangement links TRBV18 to TRBJ2-7; no clear D gene. Trimming stripped 3 bases from V and 6 bases from J, with 9 bases between. Germline CDR1 KGHSH, CDR2 LQKENI. The CDR3 covers 12 residues. CDR3 nucleotides: TGTGCCAGCTCACCTACTAATTCCGAGCAGTACTTC. Amino acids: CASSPTNSEQYF.

The chain combines TRBV19 with TRBJ2-5, with TRBD2 matching 10 bases. Unmatched junction bases numbered 10, after V lost 0 bases and J lost 3 bases. The germline V gene encodes CDR1 LNHDA and CDR2 SQIVND (reference sequence). This CDR3 contains 18 residues. CDR3 residues: CASSIEPRLAGEEETQYF. The CDR3 nucleotides read TGTGCCAGTAGTATAGAACCTCGACTAGCGGGTGAAGAAGAGACCCAGTACTTC.

This chain uses TRBV7-8 with TRBJ1-1, with unresolved D. The CDR3 length is 14 residues. With 7 bases removed from V and 5 bases from J, the gap between germline ends came to 17 bases. CDR1 and CDR2 from the germline V gene are SGHVS and FQNEAQ. CDR3 amino acids: CASTPEEGGTEAFF. In nucleotides, the CDR3 is TGTGCCAGCACCCCAGAGGAGGGAGGGACTGAAGCTTTCTTT.

This sequence joins TRBV5-6 and TRBJ2-5; D gene uncertain. V was trimmed by 1 base and J by 2 bases, leaving 6 bases between them. The germline gives CDR1 SGHDT, CDR2 YYEEEE. The CDR3 is made up of 13 amino acids. The CDR3 bases are TGTGCCAGCAGCTTGAGCCCGCAAGAGACCCAGTACTTC. It codes for CASSLSPQETQYF.

This chain uses TRBV6-5 with TRBJ2-1; 7 bases align to TRBD1. Germline V gene sequence: CDR1 MNHEY, CDR2 SVGAGI. V gave up 6 bases and J gave up 4 bases; unmatched junction bases: 6. The CDR3 sequence is 14 residues long. CDR3 amino acids: CASRRRDRYNEQFF. The CDR3 DNA is TGTGCCAGCAGACGCCGGGACAGATACAATGAGCAGTTCTTC.

This clone is a singleton in its sample. The chain uses TRBV18 and TRBJ2-7; TRBD2 aligns across 10 bases. The CDR3 extends over 13 amino acids. Trimming cost V 3 bases and J 5 bases; bases outside gene matches: 1. Germline loops: CDR1 KGHSH, CDR2 LQKENI. CDR3: CASSPLAGDEQYF. CDR3 in DNA: TGTGCCAGCTCACCCCTAGCGGGAGACGAGCAGTACTTC.

The chain employs TRBV11-3 and TRBJ2-5; the D gene is possibly TRBD2 (5 bases). Trimming took 1 base from V and 3 from J, leaving 9 bases between them. In germline, CDR1 is SGHNT, CDR2 YENEEA. The length of the CDR3 is 14 residues. The CDR3: CASSLVLGKETQYF. Written as DNA, the CDR3 is TGTGCCAGCAGCTTAGTTCTCGGGAAAGAGACCCAGTACTTC.

The V and J genes are TRBV2 and TRBJ2-2; D is undetermined. Between the trimmed V and J ends, which lost 7 bases and 0 bases, there was a span of 12 bases. This CDR3 has 15 amino acids. Per germline, CDR1 SNHLY and CDR2 FYNNEI. The CDR3 nucleotides are TGTGCCAGCACTCCCTTTTATTCGAACACCGGGGAGCTGTTTTTT. Amino acid sequence: CASTPFYSNTGELFF.